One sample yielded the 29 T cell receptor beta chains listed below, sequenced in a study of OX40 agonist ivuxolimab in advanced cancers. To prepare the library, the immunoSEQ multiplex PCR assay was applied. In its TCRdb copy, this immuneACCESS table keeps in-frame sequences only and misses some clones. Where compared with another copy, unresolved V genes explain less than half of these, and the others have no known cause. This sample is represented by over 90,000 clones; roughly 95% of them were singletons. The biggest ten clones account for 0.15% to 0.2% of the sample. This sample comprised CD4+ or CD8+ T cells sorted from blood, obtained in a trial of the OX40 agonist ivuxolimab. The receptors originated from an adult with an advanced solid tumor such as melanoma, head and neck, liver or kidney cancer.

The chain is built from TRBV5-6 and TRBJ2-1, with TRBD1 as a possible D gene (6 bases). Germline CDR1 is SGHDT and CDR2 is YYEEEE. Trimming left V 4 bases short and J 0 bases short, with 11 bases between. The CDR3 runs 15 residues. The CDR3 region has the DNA TGTGCCAGCAGCCCGGGGACAAACTCCTACAATGAGCAGTTCTTC. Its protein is CASSPGTNSYNEQFF.

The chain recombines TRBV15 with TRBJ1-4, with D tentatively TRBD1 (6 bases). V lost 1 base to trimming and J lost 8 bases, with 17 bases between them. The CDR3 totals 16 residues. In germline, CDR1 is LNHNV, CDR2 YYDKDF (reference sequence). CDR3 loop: CATSRATGIGGEKLFF. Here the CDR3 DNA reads TGTGCCACCAGCAGAGCGACCGGGATTGGGGGCGAAAAACTGTTTTTT.

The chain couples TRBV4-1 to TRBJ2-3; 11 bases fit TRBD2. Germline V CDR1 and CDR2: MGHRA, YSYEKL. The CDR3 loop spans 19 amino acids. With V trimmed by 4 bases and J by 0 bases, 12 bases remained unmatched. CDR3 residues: CASSPRVAGGFTSTDTQYF. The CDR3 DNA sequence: TGCGCCAGCAGCCCCCGGGTAGCGGGGGGGTTCACTAGCACAGATACGCAGTATTTT.

The CDR3 reads CASRSPGRRNTGELFF. DNA for the CDR3: TGTGCCAGCAGATCTCCGGGACGGAGGAACACCGGGGAGCTGTTTTTT. The rearrangement joins TRBV11-2 to TRBJ2-2; D may match TRBD1 or TRBD2 (5 bases each). Germline CDR1 reads SGHAT; CDR2 reads FQNNGV. CDR3 size: 16 residues. Trimming pared 6 bases from V and 1 base from J, leaving 15 bases between.

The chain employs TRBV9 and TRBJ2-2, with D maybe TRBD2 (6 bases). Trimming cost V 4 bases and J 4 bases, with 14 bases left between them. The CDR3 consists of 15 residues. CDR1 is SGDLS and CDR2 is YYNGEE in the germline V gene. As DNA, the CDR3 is TGTGCCAGCAGCTCAGGAGGGCCTGGCACCGGGGAGCTGTTTTTT. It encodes CASSSGGPGTGELFF.

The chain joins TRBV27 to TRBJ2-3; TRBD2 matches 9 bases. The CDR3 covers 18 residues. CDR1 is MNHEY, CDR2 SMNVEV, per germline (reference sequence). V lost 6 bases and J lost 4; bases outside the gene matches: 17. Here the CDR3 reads CASSLPTGTSSWADTQYF. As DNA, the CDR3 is TGTGCCAGCAGCCTACCCACCGGGACTAGCTCATGGGCAGATACGCAGTATTTT.

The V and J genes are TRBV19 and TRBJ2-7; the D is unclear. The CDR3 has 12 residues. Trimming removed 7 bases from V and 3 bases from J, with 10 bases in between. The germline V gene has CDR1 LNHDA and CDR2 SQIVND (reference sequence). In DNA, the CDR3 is TGTGCCAGTACTTCAGAAATCTACGAGCAGTACTTC. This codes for CASTSEIYEQYF.

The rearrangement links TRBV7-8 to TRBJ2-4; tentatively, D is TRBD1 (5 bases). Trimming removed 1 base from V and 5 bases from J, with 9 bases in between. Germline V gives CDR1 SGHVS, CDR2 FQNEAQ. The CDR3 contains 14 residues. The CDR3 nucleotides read TGTGCCAGCAGCTTAGTAGAGACAGAAAACATTCAGTACTTC. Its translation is CASSLVETENIQYF. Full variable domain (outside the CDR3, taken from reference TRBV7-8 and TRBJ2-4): GAGVSQSPRYKVAKRGQDVALRCDPISGHVSLFWYQQALGQGPEFLTYFQNEAQLDKSGLPSDRFFAERPEGSVSTLKIQRTQQEDSAVYLCASSLVETENIQYFGAGTRLSVL.

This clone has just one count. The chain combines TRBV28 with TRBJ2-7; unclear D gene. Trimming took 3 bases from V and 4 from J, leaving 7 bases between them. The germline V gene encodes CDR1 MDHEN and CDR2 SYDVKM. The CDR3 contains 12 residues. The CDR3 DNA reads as TGTGCCAGCAGTTTGGCGTCTTACGAGCAGTACTTC. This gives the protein CASSLASYEQYF.

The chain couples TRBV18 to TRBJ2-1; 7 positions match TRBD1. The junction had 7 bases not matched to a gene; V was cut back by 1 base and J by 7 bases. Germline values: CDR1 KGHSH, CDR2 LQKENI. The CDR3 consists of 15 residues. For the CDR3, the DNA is TGTGCCAGCTCACCACAGGGGGCGACTTTGAATGAGCAGTTCTTC. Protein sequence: CASSPQGATLNEQFF. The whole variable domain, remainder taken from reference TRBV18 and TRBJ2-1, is NAGVMQNPRHLVRRRGQEARLRCSPMKGHSHVYWYRQLPEEGLKFMVYLQKENIIDESGMPKERFSAEFPKEGPSILRIQQVVRGDSAAYFCASSPQGATLNEQFFGPGTRLTVL.

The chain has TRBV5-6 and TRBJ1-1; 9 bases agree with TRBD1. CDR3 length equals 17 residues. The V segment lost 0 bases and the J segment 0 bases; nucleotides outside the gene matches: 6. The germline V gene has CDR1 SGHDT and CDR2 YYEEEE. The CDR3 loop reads CASSLGGTGIVNTEAFF. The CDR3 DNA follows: TGTGCCAGCAGCTTGGGCGGGACAGGGATTGTGAACACTGAAGCTTTCTTT.

The CDR3 region is CASSLYRFSGNTIYF. The CDR3 nucleotides read TGTGCCAGCAGCTTGTACCGGTTCTCTGGAAACACCATATATTTT. This sequence joins TRBV5-6 and TRBJ1-3; D unresolved. The CDR3 has 15 residues. Trimming cost V 1 base and J 0 bases, with 8 bases left between them. Germline V CDR1 and CDR2: SGHDT, YYEEEE.

CDR3 in DNA: TGTGCCAGCAAATTGACAGGGGGGGCTGGGGCCAACGTCCTGACTTTC. Protein sequence: CASKLTGGAGANVLTF. The rearrangement links TRBV6-6 to TRBJ2-6; 9 bases are a match to TRBD1. V lost 7 bases to trimming and J lost 2 bases; unmatched junction nucleotides: 6. This CDR3 has 16 residues. Germline CDR1 reads MNHNY; CDR2 reads SVGAGI (reference sequence).

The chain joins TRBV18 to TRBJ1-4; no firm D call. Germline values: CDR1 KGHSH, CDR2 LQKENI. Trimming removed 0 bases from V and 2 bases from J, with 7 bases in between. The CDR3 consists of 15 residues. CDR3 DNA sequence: TGTGCCAGCTCACCACCGGGGTTTACTAATGAAAAACTGTTTTTT. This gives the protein CASSPPGFTNEKLFF.

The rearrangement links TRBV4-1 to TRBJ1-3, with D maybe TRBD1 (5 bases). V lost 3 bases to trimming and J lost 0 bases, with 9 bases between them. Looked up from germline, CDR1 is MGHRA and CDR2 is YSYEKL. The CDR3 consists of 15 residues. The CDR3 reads CASSQGRNSGNTIYF. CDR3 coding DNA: TGCGCCAGCAGCCAGGGACGGAACTCTGGAAACACCATATATTTT.

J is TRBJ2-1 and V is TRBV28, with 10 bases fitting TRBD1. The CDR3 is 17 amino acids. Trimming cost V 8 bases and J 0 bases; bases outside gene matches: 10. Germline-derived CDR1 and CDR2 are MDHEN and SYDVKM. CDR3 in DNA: TGTGCCAGCGGGGGACAGGGGCCCTCCAGCTCCTACAATGAGCAGTTCTTC. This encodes CASGGQGPSSSYNEQFF.

CDR3 bases: TGTGCCAGCAGCCCCCAGGGGGCAACTAATGAAAAACTGTTTTTT. Translation gives CASSPQGATNEKLFF. The chain combines TRBV9 with TRBJ1-4; 7 positions agree with TRBD1. The germline gives CDR1 SGDLS, CDR2 YYNGEE. CDR3 size: 15 residues. J lost 0 bases, V lost 4 bases, and 3 bases had no gene match. The variable domain in full, completed from reference TRBV9 and TRBJ1-4, reads DSGVTQTPKHLITATGQRVTLRCSPRSGDLSVYWYQQSLDQGLQFLIQYYNGEERAKGNILERFSAQQFPDLHSELNLSSLELGDSALYFCASSPQGATNEKLFFGSGTQLSVL.

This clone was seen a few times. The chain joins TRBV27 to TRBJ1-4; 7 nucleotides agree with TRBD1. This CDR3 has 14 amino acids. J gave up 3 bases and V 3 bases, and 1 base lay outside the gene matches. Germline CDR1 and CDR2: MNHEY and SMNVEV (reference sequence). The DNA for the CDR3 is TGTGCCAGCAGTTTCCAGGGGGCTAATGAAAAACTGTTTTTT. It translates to CASSFQGANEKLFF.

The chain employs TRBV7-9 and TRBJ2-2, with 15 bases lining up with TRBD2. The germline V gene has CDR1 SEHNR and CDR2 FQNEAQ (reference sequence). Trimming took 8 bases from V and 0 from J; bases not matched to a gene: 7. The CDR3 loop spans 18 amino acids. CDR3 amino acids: CASGTGTSGGPNTGELFF. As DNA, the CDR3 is TGTGCCAGCGGAACCGGGACTAGCGGGGGGCCGAACACCGGGGAGCTGTTTTTT.

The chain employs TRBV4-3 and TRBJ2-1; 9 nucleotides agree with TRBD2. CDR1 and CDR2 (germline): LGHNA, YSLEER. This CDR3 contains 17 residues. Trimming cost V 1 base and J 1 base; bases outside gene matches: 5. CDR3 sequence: CASSQVAGLASYNEQFF. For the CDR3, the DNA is TGCGCCAGCAGCCAAGTAGCGGGACTAGCATCCTACAATGAGCAGTTCTTC.

In nucleotides, the CDR3 is TGTGCCAGCAGTCAGATGCAGGGAGAAGGCTACACCTTC. Translation: CASSQMQGEGYTF. The gene calls are TRBV2 and TRBJ1-2; a weak D match, TRBD1 (5 bases). Trimming left V 5 bases short and J 8 bases short, with 15 bases between. The CDR3 extends over 13 amino acids. Germline loops: CDR1 SNHLY, CDR2 FYNNEI.

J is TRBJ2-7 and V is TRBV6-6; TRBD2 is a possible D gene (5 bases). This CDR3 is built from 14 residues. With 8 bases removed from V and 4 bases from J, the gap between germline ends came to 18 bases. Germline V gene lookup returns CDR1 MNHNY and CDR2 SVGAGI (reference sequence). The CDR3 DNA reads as TGTGCCAGCTCCAGTATTCGAGGGCCTTACGAGCAGTACTTC. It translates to CASSSIRGPYEQYF.

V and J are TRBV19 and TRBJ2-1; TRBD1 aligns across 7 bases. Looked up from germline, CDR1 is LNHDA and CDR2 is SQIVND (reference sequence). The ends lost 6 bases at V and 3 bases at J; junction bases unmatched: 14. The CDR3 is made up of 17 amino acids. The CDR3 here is CASRRAPGTVSYNEQFF. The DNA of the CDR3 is TGTGCCAGTAGGAGGGCCCCCGGGACAGTAAGCTACAATGAGCAGTTCTTC.

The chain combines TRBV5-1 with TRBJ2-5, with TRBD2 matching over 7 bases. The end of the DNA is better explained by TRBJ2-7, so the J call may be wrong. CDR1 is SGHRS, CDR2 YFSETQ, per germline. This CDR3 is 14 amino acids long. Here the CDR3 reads CASSFAGEFYEQYF. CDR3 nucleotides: TGCGCCAGCAGCTTCGCGGGAGAATTCTACGAGCAGTACTTC.

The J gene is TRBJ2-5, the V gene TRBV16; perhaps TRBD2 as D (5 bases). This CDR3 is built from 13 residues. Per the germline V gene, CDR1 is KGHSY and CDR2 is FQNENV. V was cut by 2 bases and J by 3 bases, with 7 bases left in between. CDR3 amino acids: CASSQVREETQYF. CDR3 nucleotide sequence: TGTGCCAGCAGCCAAGTGAGGGAAGAGACCCAGTACTTC.

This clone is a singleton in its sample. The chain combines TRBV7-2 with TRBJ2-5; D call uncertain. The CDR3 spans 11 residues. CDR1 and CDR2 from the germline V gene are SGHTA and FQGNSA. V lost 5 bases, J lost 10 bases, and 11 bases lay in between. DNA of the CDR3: TGTGCCAGCAGCCCCGGACGGATCCAGTACTTC. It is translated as CASSPGRIQYF.

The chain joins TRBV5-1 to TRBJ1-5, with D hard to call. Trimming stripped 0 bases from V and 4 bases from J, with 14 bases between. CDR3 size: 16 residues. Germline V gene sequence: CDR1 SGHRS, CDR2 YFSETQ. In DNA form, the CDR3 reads TGCGCCAGCAGCTTGGACGGGTACGGTAGGAATCAGCCCCAGCATTTT. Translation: CASSLDGYGRNQPQHF.

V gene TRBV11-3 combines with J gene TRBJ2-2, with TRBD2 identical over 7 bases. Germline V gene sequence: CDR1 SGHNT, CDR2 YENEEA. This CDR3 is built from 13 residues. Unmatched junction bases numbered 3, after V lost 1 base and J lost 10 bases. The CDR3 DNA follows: TGTGCCAGCAGCTTAGGGGGAGGGGAGGAGCTGTTTTTT. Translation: CASSLGGGEELFF.

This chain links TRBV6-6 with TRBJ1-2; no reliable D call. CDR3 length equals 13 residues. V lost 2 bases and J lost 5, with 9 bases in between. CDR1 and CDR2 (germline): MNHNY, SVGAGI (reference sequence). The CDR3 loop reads CASSYGNLYGYTF. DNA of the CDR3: TGTGCCAGCAGTTACGGTAACTTGTATGGCTACACCTTC.